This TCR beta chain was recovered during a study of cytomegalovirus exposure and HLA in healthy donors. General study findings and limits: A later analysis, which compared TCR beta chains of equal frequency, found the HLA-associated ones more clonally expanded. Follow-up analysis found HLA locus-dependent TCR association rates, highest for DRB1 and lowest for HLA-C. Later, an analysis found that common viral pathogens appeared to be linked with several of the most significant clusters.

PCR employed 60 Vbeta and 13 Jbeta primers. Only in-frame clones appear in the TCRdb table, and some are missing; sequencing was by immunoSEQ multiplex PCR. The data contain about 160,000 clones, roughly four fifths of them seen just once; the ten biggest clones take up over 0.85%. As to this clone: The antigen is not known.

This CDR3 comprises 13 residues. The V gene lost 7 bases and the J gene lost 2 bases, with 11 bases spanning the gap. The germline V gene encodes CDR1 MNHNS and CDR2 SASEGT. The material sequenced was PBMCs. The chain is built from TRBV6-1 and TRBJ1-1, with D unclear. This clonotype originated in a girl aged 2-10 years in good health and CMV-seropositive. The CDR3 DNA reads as TGTGCCAGCAAAATCAGGTCTAACACTGAAGCTTTCTTT. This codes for CASKIRSNTEAFF.